The 9 T cell receptor beta chains given below trace back to one sample, sequenced in a study of T cells in Graves' hyperthyroidism and ophthalmopathy (dated by TCRdb to between 2017 and 2020). Library creation used multiplex PCR. The data were produced on an Illumina HiSeq 2000. The TCR beta CDR3 regions were amplified from RNA transcripts. For the first round of RT-PCR on the TCR CDR3, the HTBI primer set was used together with the Qiagen OneStep RT-PCR kit. The raw public reads went through TCRdb reprocessing: fastp at Q25, MiXCR clone calling, in-frame beta chains kept. All rows with the same CDR3 protein become a single entry with the most common DNA and genes. Here the sample has some 600,000 distinct CDR3 sequences; 14% occur a single time. 5.8% of the sample belongs to the ten largest clones. Sequencing was performed on blood. The receptors here all came from a young woman with Graves' hyperthyroidism that later progressed to Graves' ophthalmopathy.

This clonotype was observed at least ten times. The genes are TRBV15 and TRBJ2-3; tentative D call: TRBD2 (6 bases). The CDR3 contains 15 residues. The V gene lost 3 bases and the J gene lost 4 bases, with 14 bases spanning the gap. CDR1 and CDR2 (germline): LNHNV, YYDKDF (reference sequence). In DNA, the CDR3 is TGTGCCACCAGCAGTGTAGCGGAGAGCGCAGATACGCAGTATTTT. It specifies CATSSVAESADTQYF.

This clonotype has ten or more counts. The V and J genes are TRBV7-2 and TRBJ2-2; perhaps D is TRBD1 or TRBD2 (6 bases each). V was cut by 1 base and J by 6 bases, with 15 bases left in between. The CDR3 has 16 amino acids. Germline V gives CDR1 SGHTA, CDR2 FQGNSA. The CDR3 region has the DNA TGTGCCAGCAGCTTAGGGGGGGCTAGGATCTCCGGGGAGCTGTTTTTT. Encoded protein: CASSLGGARISGELFF.

CDR3 sequence: CASSVAQSTDTQYF. Written as DNA, the CDR3 is TGTGCCAGCAGCGTAGCGCAGAGCACAGATACGCAGTATTTT. V and J are TRBV9 and TRBJ2-3, with D unresolved. The germline V and J ends were trimmed by 0 bases and 0 bases, with 5 bases remaining between them. CDR1 and CDR2 from the germline V gene are SGDLS and YYNGEE. This CDR3 comprises 14 residues.

This clonotype was counted at least ten times. The DNA of the CDR3 is TGTGCCAGTAGTACCTACAGGGGTGCCAATCAGCCCCAGCATTTT. It translates to CASSTYRGANQPQHF. The rearrangement links TRBV19 to TRBJ1-5; the match to TRBD1 covers 7 bases. Trimming removed 4 bases from V and 3 bases from J; junction bases left unmatched: 6. The CDR3 is 15 amino acids. Germline V gene data show CDR1 as LNHDA and CDR2 as SQIVND (reference sequence).

Many counts were recorded for this clonotype. V usage is TRBV27 and J usage is TRBJ1-6; TRBD1 is a possible D gene (6 bases). CDR1 is MNHEY and CDR2 is SMNVEV in the germline V gene (reference sequence). With 4 bases removed from V and 9 bases from J, the gap between germline ends came to 10 bases. The CDR3 runs 13 residues. CDR3 amino acids: CASSYPQGSPLHF. The CDR3 DNA is TGTGCCAGCAGTTACCCACAGGGTTCACCCCTCCACTTT.

This clonotype came up many times. The chain uses TRBV12-3 or TRBV12-4 and TRBJ2-1, with D perhaps TRBD1 (6 bases). This CDR3 region has 11 residues. The V end was cut by 8 bases, the J end by 9 bases, with 11 bases between. Written as DNA, the CDR3 is TGTGCCAGCCTAAGAGGGGGTGAGCAGTTCTTC. Protein product: CASLRGGEQFF.

In DNA, the CDR3 is TGTGCCAGCAGCTGGGGGGGCGACGAGCAGTACTTC. As protein: CASSWGGDEQYF. The rearrangement joins TRBV11-2 to TRBJ2-7; D might be TRBD2 (7 bases). From germline, CDR1 is SGHAT and CDR2 FQNNGV. The CDR3 has 12 residues. The V end lost 4 bases, the J end lost 5 bases, and 9 bases lay between the germline ends.

The sample holds many counts of this clonotype. The rearrangement joins TRBV11-3 to TRBJ2-5; 10 bases agree with TRBD2. V was clipped by 1 base and J by 4 bases; unmatched bases: 9. In germline, CDR1 is SGHNT, CDR2 YENEEA. This CDR3 is built from 17 residues. For the CDR3, the DNA is TGTGCCAGCAGCTTAGTATCCCAAGCGGGAGGGATAGAGACCCAGTACTTC. Its protein is CASSLVSQAGGIETQYF.

This clonotype showed up many times. The rearrangement joins TRBV9 to TRBJ2-3; a weak D match, TRBD2 (5 bases). This CDR3 has 14 residues. Trimming cost V 1 base and J 6 bases, with 12 bases left between them. The germline gives CDR1 SGDLS, CDR2 YYNGEE. CDR3 in DNA: TGTGCCAGCAGCGTACTGAGTAGCGTGGATACGCAGTATTTT. Translating gives CASSVLSSVDTQYF.